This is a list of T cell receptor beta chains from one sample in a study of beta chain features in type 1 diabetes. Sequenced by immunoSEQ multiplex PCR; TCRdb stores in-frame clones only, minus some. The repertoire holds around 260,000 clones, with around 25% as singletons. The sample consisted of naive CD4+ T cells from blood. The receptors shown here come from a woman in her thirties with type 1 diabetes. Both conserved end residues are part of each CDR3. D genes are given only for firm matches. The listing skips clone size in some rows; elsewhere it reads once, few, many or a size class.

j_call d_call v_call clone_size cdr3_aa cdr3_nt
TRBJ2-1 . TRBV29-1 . CSVEGTPSSYNEQFF TGCAGCGTTGAAGGAACCCCGAGCTCCTACAATGAGCAGTTCTTC
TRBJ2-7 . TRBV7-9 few CASSLLSEGSYEQYF TGTGCCAGCAGCCTACTCTCGGAGGGCAGCTACGAGCAGTACTTC
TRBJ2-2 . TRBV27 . CASSPQGLTNTGELFF TGTGCCAGCAGTCCTCAGGGCCTTACGAACACCGGGGAGCTGTTTTTT
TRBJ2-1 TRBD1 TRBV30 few CAWSPGTGGHEQFF TGTGCCTGGAGCCCCGGGACAGGGGGCCATGAGCAGTTCTTC
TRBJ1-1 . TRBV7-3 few CASSLGPSDTEAFF TGTGCCAGCAGCTTAGGTCCTAGCGACACTGAAGCTTTCTTT
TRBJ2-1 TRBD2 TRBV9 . CASSAPEIAGASYNEQFF TGTGCCAGCAGCGCGCCGGAGATAGCGGGTGCCTCCTACAATGAGCAGTTCTTC
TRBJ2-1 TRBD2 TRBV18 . CASSPGLHSYNEQFF TGTGCCAGCTCACCGGGACTACATTCCTACAATGAGCAGTTCTTC
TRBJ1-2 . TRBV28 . CASSLPGVGYTF TGTGCCAGCAGTCTCCCAGGGGTTGGCTACACCTTC
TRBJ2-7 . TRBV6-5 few CASRSYRDAYEQYF TGTGCCAGCAGGTCTTACAGGGATGCCTACGAGCAGTACTTC
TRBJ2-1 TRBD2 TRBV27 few CASSRRTSGAKNEQFF TGTGCCAGCAGTCGCAGGACTAGCGGGGCAAAAAATGAGCAGTTCTTC
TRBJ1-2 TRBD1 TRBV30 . CAWRAPGQGYGYTF TGTGCCTGGAGGGCGCCGGGACAGGGGTATGGCTACACCTTC
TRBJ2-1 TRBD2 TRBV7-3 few CASSLTPSGRRDEQFF TGTGCCAGCAGCTTAACTCCTAGCGGGAGGAGGGATGAGCAGTTCTTC
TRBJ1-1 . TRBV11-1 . CASSLGGTTTNTEAFF TGTGCCAGCAGCTTAGGAGGCACGACTACGAACACTGAAGCTTTCTTT
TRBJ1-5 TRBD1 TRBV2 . CASTKDRGDQPQHF TGTGCCAGCACCAAGGACAGGGGGGATCAGCCCCAGCATTTT
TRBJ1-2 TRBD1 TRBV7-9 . CASSATRGDYGYTF TGTGCCAGCAGCGCGACCAGGGGGGACTATGGCTACACCTTC
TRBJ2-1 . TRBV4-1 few CASSQEWSSYNEQFF TGCGCCAGCAGCCAAGAGTGGAGCTCCTACAATGAGCAGTTCTTC
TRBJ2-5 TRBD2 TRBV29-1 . CSSPCEGGPQTQYF TGCAGTTCCCCATGTGAGGGAGGGCCGCAGACCCAGTACTTC
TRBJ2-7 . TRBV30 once CAWRPTGASSYEQYF TGTGCCTGGAGGCCGACAGGAGCGAGCTCCTACGAGCAGTACTTC
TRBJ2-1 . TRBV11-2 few CASSLTSGSYNEQFF TGTGCCAGCAGCTTAACCAGCGGCTCCTACAATGAGCAGTTCTTC
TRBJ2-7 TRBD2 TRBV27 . CASSSPREVYEQYF TGTGCCAGCAGTTCCCCCCGGGAGGTCTACGAGCAGTACTTC
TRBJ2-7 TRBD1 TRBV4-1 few CASSQDRSPGQGPYEQYF TGCGCCAGCAGCCAAGATAGGTCTCCTGGACAGGGGCCCTACGAGCAGTACTTC
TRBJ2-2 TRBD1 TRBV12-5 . CASGLTRDRENTGELFF TGTGCTAGTGGTTTGACCCGGGACAGGGAGAACACCGGGGAGCTGTTTTTT
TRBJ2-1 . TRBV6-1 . CASSTSGYNEQFF TGTGCCAGCAGCACTTCGGGGTACAATGAGCAGTTCTTC
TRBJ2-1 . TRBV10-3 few CAISEVGYSYNEQFF TGTGCCATCAGTGAGGTCGGGTACTCCTACAATGAGCAGTTCTTC
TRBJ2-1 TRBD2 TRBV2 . CASRGRLAGAGEQFF TGTGCCAGCAGGGGGCGACTAGCGGGAGCCGGTGAGCAGTTCTTC
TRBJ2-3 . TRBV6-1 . CASSSRFGGSDTQYF TGTGCCAGCAGTTCCCGTTTCGGGGGTTCAGATACGCAGTATTTT
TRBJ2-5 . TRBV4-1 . CASSQWIGATQETQYF TGCGCCAGCAGCCAATGGATAGGGGCTACCCAAGAGACCCAGTACTTC
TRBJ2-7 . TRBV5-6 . CASSLYNFDEQYF TGTGCCAGCAGCTTGTACAATTTCGACGAGCAGTACTTC
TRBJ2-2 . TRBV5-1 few CASSYPETGELFF TGCGCCAGCAGCTATCCGGAGACCGGGGAGCTGTTTTTT